Listed below are T cell receptor beta chains from one sample, sequenced in a study of cytomegalovirus exposure and HLA in healthy donors. The protocol was immunoSEQ multiplex PCR, while the TCRdb copy is restricted to in-frame clones and leaves out a portion. This sample carries roughly 120,000 clones, 77% of them seen once, and the ten largest clones take 3.7%. Sequenced: PBMCs. The origin of the receptors is a human donor in good health. Each CDR3 is given with its conserved first and last residue. A D gene is named only where the DNA matches it firmly. Clone size, where shown, is once, few, many, or a class for clones that have expanded.

cdr3_length	d_call	v_call	j_call	clone_size	cdr3_nt	cdr3_aa
16	TRBD1	TRBV28	TRBJ1-3	NA	TGTGCCAGCAGTTTTGGGGACAGGGGAAACGGAAACACCATATATTTT	CASSFGDRGNGNTIYF
18	TRBD2	TRBV5-1	TRBJ2-1	once	TGCGCCAGCAGCTTGGGGCTAGCGGGAGGAGTTGTCTACAATGAGCAGTTCTTC	CASSLGLAGGVVYNEQFF
20	NA	TRBV5-1	TRBJ2-1	NA	TGCGCCAGCAGCCCCCAACCAAACCGCGGTTCGGAGGCCAGATACAATGAGCAGTTCTTC	CASSPQPNRGSEARYNEQFF
14	NA	TRBV28	TRBJ2-5	NA	TGTGCCAGCGGTCCCTGGGGGGGCGAGGAGACCCAGTACTTC	CASGPWGGEETQYF
11	NA	TRBV29-1	TRBJ2-2	NA	TGCAGCGTTGCTAGAACCGGGGAGCTGTTTTTT	CSVARTGELFF
14	NA	TRBV6-5	TRBJ2-2	NA	TGTGCCAGCAGTTACCGGCCCGGGGCCGGGGAGCTGTTTTTT	CASSYRPGAGELFF
18	TRBD1	TRBV4-1	TRBJ1-2	NA	TGCGCCAGCAGCCAAGCAGCCTTTGGGACAGGCAGCCTCTATGGCTACACCTTC	CASSQAAFGTGSLYGYTF
13	TRBD2	TRBV9	TRBJ2-7	few	TGTGCCAGCAGCGTAGGGCTAGCGGGGGAGCAGTACTTC	CASSVGLAGEQYF
14	NA	TRBV29-1	TRBJ2-1	NA	TGCAGCGCCTCTAGAGAAAGTTCTAGCGATGAGCAGTTCTTC	CSASRESSSDEQFF
18	NA	TRBV5-6	TRBJ2-1	NA	TGTGCCAGCAGCTTGGAACGCGTCCGGGGAAGTCCCTACAATGAGCAGTTCTTC	CASSLERVRGSPYNEQFF
15	TRBD1	TRBV28	TRBJ1-1	NA	TGTGCCAGCAGTTCGAGACAGGGACGGGCCACTGAAGCTTTCTTT	CASSSRQGRATEAFF
13	NA	TRBV9	TRBJ1-2	NA	TGTGCCAGCAGCGTAGCAGCGAACTATGGCTACACCTTC	CASSVAANYGYTF
15	NA	TRBV9	TRBJ2-1	NA	TGTGCCAGCAGCGTAGGAGGCGGGGTCTACAATGAGCAGTTCTTC	CASSVGGGVYNEQFF
15	NA	TRBV5-1	TRBJ2-1	once	TGCGCCAGCAGGATGAGGGGGGGTCCACTCAATGAGCAGTTCTTC	CASRMRGGPLNEQFF
13	NA	TRBV10-3	TRBJ2-7	NA	TGTGCCATAGCGGCGGGACAGAACTACGAGCAGTACTTC	CAIAAGQNYEQYF
16	TRBD1	TRBV4-1	TRBJ2-1	NA	TGCGCCAGCAGCCTAAGGGACAGGGGCATCTACAATGAGCAGTTCTTC	CASSLRDRGIYNEQFF
17	NA	TRBV7-9	TRBJ2-1	NA	TGTGCCAGCAGCTTCTGGGGGGAGGCGCCATTTTACAATGAGCAGTTCTTC	CASSFWGEAPFYNEQFF
15	NA	TRBV6-5	TRBJ1-4	NA	TGTGCCAGCTCGATCGGAGACAGGTCGAATGAAAAACTGTTTTTT	CASSIGDRSNEKLFF
17	TRBD2	TRBV19	TRBJ2-1	NA	TGTGCCAGTAGTATAGGCAAACTAGCGGGAGGCCACAATGAGCAGTTCTTC	CASSIGKLAGGHNEQFF
17	TRBD2	TRBV5-1	TRBJ2-3	once	TGCGCCAGCAGCTTCAGTGCTAGCGGGGCTAGCACAGATACGCAGTATTTT	CASSFSASGASTDTQYF
16	NA	TRBV19	TRBJ1-5	NA	TGTGCCAGTAGTCCGTCGACAGGAGGTAACAATCAGCCCCAGCATTTT	CASSPSTGGNNQPQHF
14	TRBD1	TRBV6-5	TRBJ1-2	once	TGTGCCAGCAGCTTACAGGGGGCATTGGGTGGCTACACCTTC	CASSLQGALGGYTF
15	NA	TRBV7-3	TRBJ1-3	NA	TGTGCCAGCAGCTTATCAGGGGCGACTGGAAACACCATATATTTT	CASSLSGATGNTIYF
14	TRBD1	TRBV27	TRBJ2-7	NA	TGTGCCAGCAGTTATACGACAGGGGGCCACGAGCAGTACTTC	CASSYTTGGHEQYF
16	NA	TRBV10-3	TRBJ2-7	NA	TGTGCCATCAGTGAGTCGAGTGGGGGAGGAAGCTACGAGCAGTACTTC	CAISESSGGGSYEQYF
13	NA	TRBV10-3	TRBJ1-1	NA	TGTGCCATCAGCACAGGGACGAACACTGAAGCTTTCTTT	CAISTGTNTEAFF
14	TRBD1	TRBV23-1	TRBJ2-1	NA	TGCGCCAGCCTGGGACAGGGGCCCTACAATGAGCAGTTCTTC	CASLGQGPYNEQFF
15	TRBD1	TRBV6-1	TRBJ2-3	few	TGTGCCAGCAGTGTACAGGGGGCTGGGACAGATACGCAGTATTTT	CASSVQGAGTDTQYF
15	NA	TRBV11-3	TRBJ1-4	NA	TGTGCCAGCAGCTCCGGAGAAGCAACTAATGAAAAACTGTTTTTT	CASSSGEATNEKLFF
14	NA	TRBV29-1	TRBJ2-1	NA	TGCAGCGTTCATGGACTGGGAGCTTACAATGAGCAGTTCTTC	CSVHGLGAYNEQFF